These 2 T cell receptor beta chains originate from one sample sequenced in a study of identifying expanded T cells in peripheral blood. Repertoires were generated with immunoSEQ multiplex PCR, while TCRdb's copy carries only in-frame clones and drops some. The table shows about 86,000 clones, with approximately 85% occurring only once. Sequences were obtained from blood. The receptors derive from a person between 18 and 75 years old in good health.

CDR3 in DNA: TGTGCCATCAGTGCGGGGCAGACACTAGCTAACTATGGCTACACCTTC. Amino acid sequence: CAISAGQTLANYGYTF. The genes are TRBV10-3 and TRBJ1-2; tentatively, D is TRBD1 (5 bases). The CDR3 consists of 16 residues. The V gene's germline CDR1 is ENHRY and CDR2 SYGVKD. The V end lost 4 bases, the J end lost 0 bases, and 15 bases lay between the germline ends.

This rearrangement joins TRBV7-2 to TRBJ1-2, with 7 bases fitting TRBD1. The CDR3 length is 16 residues. Germline-derived CDR1 and CDR2 are SGHTA and FQGNSA. V shed 1 base and J 4 bases; nucleotides not matched to a gene: 9. CDR3: CASSLDIGRGSYGYTF. The DNA of the CDR3 is TGTGCCAGCAGCTTAGATATCGGCAGGGGGAGCTATGGCTACACCTTC.